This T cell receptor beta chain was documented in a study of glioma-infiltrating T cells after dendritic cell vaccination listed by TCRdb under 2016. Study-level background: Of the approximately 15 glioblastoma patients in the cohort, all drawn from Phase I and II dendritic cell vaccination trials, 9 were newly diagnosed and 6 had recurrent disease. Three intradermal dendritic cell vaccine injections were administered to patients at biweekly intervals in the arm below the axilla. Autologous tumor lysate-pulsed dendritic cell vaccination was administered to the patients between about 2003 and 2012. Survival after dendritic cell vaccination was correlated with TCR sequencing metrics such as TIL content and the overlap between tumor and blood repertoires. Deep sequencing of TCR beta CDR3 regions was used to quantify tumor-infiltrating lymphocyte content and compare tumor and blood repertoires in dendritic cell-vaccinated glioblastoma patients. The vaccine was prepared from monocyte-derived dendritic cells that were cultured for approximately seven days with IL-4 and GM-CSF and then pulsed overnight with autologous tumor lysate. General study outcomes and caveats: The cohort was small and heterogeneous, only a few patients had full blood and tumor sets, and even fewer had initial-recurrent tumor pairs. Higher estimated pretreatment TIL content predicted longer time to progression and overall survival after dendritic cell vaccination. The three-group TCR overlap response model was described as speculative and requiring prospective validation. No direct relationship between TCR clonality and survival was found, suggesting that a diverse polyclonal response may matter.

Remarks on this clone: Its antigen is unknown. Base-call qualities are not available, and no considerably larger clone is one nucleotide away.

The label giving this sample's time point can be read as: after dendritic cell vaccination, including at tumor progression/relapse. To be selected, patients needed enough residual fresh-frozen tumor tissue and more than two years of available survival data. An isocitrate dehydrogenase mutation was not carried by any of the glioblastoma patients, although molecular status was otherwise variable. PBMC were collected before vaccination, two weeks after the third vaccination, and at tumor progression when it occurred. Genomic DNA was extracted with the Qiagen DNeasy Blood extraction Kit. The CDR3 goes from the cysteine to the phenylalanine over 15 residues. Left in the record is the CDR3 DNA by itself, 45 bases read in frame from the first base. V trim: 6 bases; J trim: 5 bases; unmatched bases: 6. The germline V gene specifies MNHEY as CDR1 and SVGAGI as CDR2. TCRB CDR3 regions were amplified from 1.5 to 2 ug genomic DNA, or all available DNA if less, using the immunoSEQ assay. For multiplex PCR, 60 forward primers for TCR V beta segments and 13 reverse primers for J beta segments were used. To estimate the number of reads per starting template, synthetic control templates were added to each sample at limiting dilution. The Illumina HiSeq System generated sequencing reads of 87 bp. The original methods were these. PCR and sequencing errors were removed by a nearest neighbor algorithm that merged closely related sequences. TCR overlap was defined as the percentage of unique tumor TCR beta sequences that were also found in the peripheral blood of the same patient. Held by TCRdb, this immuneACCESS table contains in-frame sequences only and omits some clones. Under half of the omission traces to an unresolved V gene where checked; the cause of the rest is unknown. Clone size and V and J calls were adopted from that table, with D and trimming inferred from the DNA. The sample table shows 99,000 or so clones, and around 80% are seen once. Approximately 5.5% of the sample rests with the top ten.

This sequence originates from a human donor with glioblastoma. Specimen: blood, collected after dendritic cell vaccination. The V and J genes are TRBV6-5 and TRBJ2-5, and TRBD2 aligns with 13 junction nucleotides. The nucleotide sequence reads TGTGCCAGCAGACTAGCGGGAGGGCCTGCGGAGACCCAGTACTTC. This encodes CASRLAGGPAETQYF.